The source of this TCR beta chain is a study of spatial heterogeneity in lung cancer. Turning to the study itself: Among detected sequences, beta-chain ones consistently exceeded alpha-chain ones in number. Points from the study as a whole: Ubiquitous expanded tumor TCRs appeared in blood more at resection than follow-up.

In its sample, this clonotype was seen many times. What it binds is unknown. Time point defined: sample taken at primary tumor resection. Material for sequencing was whole RNA from tumor, nontumor lung or frozen PBMC, left unsorted. Germline V lookup: CDR1 SGHRS, CDR2 YFSETQ. V gave up 2 bases and J gave up 4 bases; unmatched junction bases: 2. CDR3 length: 13 residues. TCRdb passed the 5' RACE reads through MiXCR, listing each CDR3 protein once. The data show 15,000 or so distinct CDR3 sequences, with about a fifth seen just once and 19% held by the top ten. This chain joins TRBV5-1 and TRBJ1-1; 7 bases match TRBD1. The source of this sequence is a female donor with early-stage non-small cell lung cancer. The sequences come from PBMCs, collected at surgery. CDR3 DNA sequence: TGCGCCAGCAGCTTTTCAGGGGGCACTGAAGCTTTCTTT. Its translation: CASSFSGGTEAFF.